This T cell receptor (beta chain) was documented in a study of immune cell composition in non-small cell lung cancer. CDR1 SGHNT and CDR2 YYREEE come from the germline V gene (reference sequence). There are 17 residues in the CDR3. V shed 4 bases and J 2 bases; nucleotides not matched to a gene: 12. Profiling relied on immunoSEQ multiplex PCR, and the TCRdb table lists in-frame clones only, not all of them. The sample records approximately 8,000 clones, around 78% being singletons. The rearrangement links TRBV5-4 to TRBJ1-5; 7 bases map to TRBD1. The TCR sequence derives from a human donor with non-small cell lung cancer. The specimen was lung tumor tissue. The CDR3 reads CASSQVPSTGGNQPQHF. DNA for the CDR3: TGTGCCAGCAGCCAAGTGCCGTCCACAGGGGGCAATCAGCCCCAGCATTTT. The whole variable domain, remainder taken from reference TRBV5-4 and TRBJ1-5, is ETGVTQSPTHLIKTRGQQVTLRCSSQSGHNTVSWYQQALGQGPQFIFQYYREEENGRGNFPPRFSGLQFPNYSSELNVNALELDDSALYLCASSQVPSTGGNQPQHFGDGTRLSIL.